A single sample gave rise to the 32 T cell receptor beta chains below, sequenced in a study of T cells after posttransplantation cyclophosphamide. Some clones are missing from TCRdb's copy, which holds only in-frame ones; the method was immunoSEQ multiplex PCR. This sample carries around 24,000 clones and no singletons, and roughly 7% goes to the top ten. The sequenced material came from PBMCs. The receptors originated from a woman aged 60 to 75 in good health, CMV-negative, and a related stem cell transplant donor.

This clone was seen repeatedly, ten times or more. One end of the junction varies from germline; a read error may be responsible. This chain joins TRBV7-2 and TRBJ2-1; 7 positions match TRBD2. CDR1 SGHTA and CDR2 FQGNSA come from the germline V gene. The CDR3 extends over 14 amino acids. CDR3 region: CASSSTPTSVAKVF. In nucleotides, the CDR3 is TGTGCCAGCAGCTCGACACCCACTAGCGTCGCGAAGGTCTTC.

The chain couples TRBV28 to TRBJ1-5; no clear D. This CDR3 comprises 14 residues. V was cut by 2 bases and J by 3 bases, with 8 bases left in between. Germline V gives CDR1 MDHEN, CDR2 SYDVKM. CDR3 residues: CASSLGGSNQPQHF. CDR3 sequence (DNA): TGTGCCAGCAGTTTAGGCGGATCCAATCAGCCCCAGCATTTT.

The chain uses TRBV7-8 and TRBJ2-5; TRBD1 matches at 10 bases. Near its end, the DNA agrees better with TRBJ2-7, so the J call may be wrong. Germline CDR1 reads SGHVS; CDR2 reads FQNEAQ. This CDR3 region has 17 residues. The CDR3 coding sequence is TGTGCCAGCAGCTTAACACTTCTGGGACAGGGGTGGGACGAGCAGTACTTC. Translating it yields CASSLTLLGQGWDEQYF.

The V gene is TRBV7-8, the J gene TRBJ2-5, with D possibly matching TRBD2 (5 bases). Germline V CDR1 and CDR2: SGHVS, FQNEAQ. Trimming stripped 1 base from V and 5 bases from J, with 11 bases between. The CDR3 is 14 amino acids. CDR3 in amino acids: CASSLVWSGETQYF. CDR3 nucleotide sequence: TGTGCCAGCAGCTTAGTGTGGAGCGGCGAGACCCAGTACTTC.

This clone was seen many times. The CDR3 DNA reads TGTGCCAGCAGTTCAGTGGGAGGGCGCGGCACAGATACGCAGTATTTT. It yields the protein CASSSVGGRGTDTQYF. V is TRBV6-5 and J is TRBJ2-3, with 7 positions matching TRBD2. The germline gives CDR1 MNHEY, CDR2 SVGAGI. The CDR3 runs 16 residues. The trim removed 4 bases at V and 1 base at J, leaving 8 bases unmatched.

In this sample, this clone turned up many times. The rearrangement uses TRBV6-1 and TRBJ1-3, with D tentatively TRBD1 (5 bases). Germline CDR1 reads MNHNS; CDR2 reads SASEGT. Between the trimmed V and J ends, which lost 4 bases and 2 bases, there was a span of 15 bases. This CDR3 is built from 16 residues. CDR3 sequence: CASSVAPPGAGNTIYF. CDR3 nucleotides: TGTGCCAGCAGTGTCGCCCCCCCGGGGGCTGGAAACACCATATATTTT.

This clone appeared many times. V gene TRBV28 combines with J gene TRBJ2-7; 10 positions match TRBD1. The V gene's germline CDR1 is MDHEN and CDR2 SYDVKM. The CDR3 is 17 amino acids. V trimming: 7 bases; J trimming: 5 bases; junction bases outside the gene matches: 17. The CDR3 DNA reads TGTGCCAGCACACTCCGGGACAGGGGAATCTCCAGGGACGAGCAGTACTTC. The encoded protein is CASTLRDRGISRDEQYF.

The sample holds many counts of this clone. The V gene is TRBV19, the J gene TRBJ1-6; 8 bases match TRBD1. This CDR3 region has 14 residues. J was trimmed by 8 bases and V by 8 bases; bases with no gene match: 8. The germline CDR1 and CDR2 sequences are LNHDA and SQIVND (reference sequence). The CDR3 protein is CASLGQAAYSPLHF. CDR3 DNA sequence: TGTGCCAGTCTGGGACAGGCGGCCTATTCACCCCTCCACTTT. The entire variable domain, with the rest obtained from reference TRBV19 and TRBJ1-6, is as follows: DGGITQSPKYLFRKEGQNVTLSCEQNLNHDAMYWYRQDPGQGLRLIYYSQIVNDFQKGDIAEGYSVSREKKESFPLTVTSAQKNPTAFYLCASLGQAAYSPLHFGNGTRLTVT.

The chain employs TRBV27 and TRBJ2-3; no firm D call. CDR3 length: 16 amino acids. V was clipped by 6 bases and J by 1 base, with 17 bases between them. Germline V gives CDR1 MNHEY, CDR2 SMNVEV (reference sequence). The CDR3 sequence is CASSLRERPGTDTQYF. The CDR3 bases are TGTGCCAGCAGCCTAAGAGAGCGACCTGGCACAGATACGCAGTATTTT.

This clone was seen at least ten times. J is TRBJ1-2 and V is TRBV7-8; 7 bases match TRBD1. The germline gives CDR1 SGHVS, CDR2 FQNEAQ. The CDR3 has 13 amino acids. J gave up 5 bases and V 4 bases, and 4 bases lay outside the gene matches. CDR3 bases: TGTGCCAGCAGCTCTGACAGGGTATATGGCTACACCTTC. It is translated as CASSSDRVYGYTF.

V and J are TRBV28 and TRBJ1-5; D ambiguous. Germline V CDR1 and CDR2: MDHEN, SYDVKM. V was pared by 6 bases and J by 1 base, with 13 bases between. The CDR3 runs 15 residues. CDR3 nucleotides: TGTGCCAGCAGCCCGGTCGGGAGAAGCAATCAGCCCCAGCATTTT. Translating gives CASSPVGRSNQPQHF.

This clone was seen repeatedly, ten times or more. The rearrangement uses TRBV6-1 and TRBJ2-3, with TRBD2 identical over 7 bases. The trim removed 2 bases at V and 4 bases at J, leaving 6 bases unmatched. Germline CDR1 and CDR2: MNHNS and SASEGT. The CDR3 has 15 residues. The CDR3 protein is CASSELAGAADTQYF. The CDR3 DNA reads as TGTGCCAGCAGTGAACTGGCGGGAGCGGCAGATACGCAGTATTTT.

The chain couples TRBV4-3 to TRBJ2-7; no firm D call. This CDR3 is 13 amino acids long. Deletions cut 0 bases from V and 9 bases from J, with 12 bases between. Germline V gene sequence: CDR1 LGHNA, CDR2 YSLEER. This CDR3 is CASSQDLVSGQYF. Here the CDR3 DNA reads TGCGCCAGCAGCCAAGATCTAGTCTCGGGGCAGTACTTC.

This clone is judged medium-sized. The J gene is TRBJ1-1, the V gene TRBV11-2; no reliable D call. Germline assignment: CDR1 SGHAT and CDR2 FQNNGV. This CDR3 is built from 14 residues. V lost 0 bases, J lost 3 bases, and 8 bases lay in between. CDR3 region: CASSLDFGYTEAFF. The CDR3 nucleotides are TGTGCCAGCAGCTTAGATTTCGGGTACACTGAAGCTTTCTTT.

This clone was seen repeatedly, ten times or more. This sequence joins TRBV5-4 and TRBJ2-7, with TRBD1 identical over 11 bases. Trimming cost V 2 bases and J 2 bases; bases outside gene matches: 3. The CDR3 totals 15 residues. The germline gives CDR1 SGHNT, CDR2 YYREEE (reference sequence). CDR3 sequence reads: CASSFGTGGTYEQYF. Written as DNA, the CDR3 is TGTGCCAGCAGCTTTGGGACAGGGGGGACCTACGAGCAGTACTTC.

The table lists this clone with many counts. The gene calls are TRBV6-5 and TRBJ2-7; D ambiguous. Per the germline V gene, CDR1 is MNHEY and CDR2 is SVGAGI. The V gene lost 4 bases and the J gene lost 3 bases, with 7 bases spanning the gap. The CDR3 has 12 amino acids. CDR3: CASSSRVYEQYF. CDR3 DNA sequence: TGTGCCAGCAGTTCTCGGGTCTACGAGCAGTACTTC.

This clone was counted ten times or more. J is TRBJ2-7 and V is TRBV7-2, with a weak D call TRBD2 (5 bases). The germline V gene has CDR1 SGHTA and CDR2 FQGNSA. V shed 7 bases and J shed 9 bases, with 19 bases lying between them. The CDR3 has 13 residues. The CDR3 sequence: CASNLGPGGRQYF. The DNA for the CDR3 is TGTGCCAGCAACCTCGGGCCCGGAGGACGGCAGTACTTC.

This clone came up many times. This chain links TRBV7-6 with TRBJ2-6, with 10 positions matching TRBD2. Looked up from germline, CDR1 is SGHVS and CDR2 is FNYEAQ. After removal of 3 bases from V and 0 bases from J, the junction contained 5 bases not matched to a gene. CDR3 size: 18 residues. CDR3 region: CASSLSVAGGSGANVLTF. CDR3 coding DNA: TGTGCCAGCAGCTTGTCTGTAGCGGGGGGCTCTGGGGCCAACGTCCTGACTTTC.

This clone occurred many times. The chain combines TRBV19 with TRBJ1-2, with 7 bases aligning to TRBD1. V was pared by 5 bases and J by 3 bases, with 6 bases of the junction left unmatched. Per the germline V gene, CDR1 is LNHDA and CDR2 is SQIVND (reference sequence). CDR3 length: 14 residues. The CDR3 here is CASSSRQGDYGYTF. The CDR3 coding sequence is TGTGCCAGTAGTTCCCGACAGGGAGACTATGGCTACACCTTC.

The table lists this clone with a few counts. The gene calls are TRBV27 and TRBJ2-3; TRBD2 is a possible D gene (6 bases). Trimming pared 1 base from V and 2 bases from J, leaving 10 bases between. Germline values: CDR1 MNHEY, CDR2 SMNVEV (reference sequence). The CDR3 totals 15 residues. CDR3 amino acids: CASSLFGGSTDTQYF. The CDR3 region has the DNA TGTGCCAGCAGTTTATTTGGGGGGTCCACAGATACGCAGTATTTT.

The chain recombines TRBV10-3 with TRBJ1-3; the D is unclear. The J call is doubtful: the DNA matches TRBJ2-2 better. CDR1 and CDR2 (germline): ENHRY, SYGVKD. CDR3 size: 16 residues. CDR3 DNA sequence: TGTGCCATCAACCCCGATTCACATACGAACACCGGGGAGCTGTTTTTT. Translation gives CAINPDSHTNTGELFF.

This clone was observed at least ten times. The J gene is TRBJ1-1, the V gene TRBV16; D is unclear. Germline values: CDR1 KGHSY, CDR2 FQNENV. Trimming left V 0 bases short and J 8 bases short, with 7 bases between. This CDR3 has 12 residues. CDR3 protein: CASSQSNSEAFF. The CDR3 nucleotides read TGTGCCAGCAGCCAATCGAACAGCGAAGCTTTCTTT.

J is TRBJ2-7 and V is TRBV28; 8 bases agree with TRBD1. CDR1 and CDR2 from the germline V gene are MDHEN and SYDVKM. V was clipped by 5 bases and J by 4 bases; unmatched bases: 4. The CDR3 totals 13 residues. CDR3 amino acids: CASSPGGYYEQYF. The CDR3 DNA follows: TGTGCCAGCAGTCCAGGGGGCTATTACGAGCAGTACTTC.

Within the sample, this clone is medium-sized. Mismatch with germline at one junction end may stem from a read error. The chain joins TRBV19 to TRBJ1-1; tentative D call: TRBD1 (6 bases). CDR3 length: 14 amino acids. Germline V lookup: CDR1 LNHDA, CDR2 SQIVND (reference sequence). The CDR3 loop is CASSPNTGNSEAFF. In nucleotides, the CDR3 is TGTGCCAGTAGTCCGAACACAGGGAACTCTGAAGCTTTCTTT.

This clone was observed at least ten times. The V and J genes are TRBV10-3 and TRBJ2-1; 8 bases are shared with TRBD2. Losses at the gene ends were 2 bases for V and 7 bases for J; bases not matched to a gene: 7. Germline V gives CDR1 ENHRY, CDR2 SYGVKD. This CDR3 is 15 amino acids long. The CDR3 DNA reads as TGTGCCATCAGTGAGGAGCGGGGGACCCGGAATGAGCAGTTCTTC. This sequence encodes CAISEERGTRNEQFF.

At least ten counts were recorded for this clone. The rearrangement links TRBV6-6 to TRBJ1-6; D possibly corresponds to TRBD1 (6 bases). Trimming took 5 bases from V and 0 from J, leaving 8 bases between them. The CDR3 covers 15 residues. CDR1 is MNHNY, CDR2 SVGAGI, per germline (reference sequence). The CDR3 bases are TGTGCCAGCAGTACAGGGCGCTCCTATAATTCACCCCTCCACTTT. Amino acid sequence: CASSTGRSYNSPLHF.

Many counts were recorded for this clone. This chain's CDR3 is CASSYLQGRETQYF. CDR3 bases: TGTGCCAGCAGTTACCTGCAGGGCCGGGAGACCCAGTACTTC. This chain uses TRBV6-6 with TRBJ2-5; D perhaps matches TRBD1 (5 bases). This CDR3 spans 14 amino acids. The germline V gene encodes CDR1 MNHNY and CDR2 SVGAGI (reference sequence). Trimming removed 2 bases from V and 5 bases from J, with 12 bases in between.

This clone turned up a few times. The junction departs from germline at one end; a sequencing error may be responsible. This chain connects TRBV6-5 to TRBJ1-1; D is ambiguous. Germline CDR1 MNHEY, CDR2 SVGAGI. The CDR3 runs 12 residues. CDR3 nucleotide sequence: TGTGCCACCAGTTATATGTACGAGGAAGCTTTCTTT. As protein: CATSYMYEEAFF.

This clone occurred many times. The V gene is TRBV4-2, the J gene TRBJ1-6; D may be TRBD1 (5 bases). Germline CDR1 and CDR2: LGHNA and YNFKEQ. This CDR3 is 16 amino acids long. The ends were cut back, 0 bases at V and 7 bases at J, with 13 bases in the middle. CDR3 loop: CASSQDVGAANSPLHF. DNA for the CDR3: TGTGCCAGCAGCCAAGATGTAGGGGCAGCAAATTCACCCCTCCACTTT.

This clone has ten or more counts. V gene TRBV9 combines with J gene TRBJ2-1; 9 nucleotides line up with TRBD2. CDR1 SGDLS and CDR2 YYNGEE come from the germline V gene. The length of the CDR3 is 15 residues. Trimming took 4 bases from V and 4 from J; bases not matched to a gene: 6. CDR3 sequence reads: CASSPRLADYNEQFF. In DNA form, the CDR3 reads TGTGCCAGCAGCCCCCGACTAGCGGATTACAATGAGCAGTTCTTC.

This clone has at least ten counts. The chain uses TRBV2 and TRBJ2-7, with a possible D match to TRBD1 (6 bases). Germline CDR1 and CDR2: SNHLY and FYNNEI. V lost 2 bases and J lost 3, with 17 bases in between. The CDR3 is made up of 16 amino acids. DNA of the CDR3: TGTGCCAGCAGTGAAAGTTTGTCAGGGGCCCTCTACGAGCAGTACTTC. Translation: CASSESLSGALYEQYF. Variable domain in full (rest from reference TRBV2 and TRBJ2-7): EPEVTQTPSHQVTQMGQEVILRCVPISNHLYFYWYRQILGQKVEFLVSFYNNEISEKSEIFDDQFSVERPDGSNFTLKIRSTKLEDSAMYFCASSESLSGALYEQYFGPGTRLTVT.

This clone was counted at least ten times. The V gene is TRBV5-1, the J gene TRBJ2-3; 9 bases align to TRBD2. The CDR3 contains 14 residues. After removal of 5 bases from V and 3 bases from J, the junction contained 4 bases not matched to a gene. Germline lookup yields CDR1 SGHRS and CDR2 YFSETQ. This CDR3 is CASRTSGGTDTQYF. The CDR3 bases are TGCGCCAGCAGGACTAGCGGCGGGACAGATACGCAGTATTTT.